A single sample gave rise to the 8 T cell receptor beta chains below, sequenced in a study of blood T cell repertoires in COVID-19. Clones were sequenced by immunoSEQ multiplex PCR, and TCRdb holds only the in-frame ones, with some missing. The repertoire holds 380,000 or so clones, with 70% to 90% as singletons. The source material was peripheral blood. These receptors all come from a man aged 35 to 55 with acute or convalescent COVID-19.

This clone was seen a handful of times. The chain employs TRBV4-3 and TRBJ2-7, with D perhaps TRBD1 (5 bases). The ends were cut back, 3 bases at V and 2 bases at J, with 11 bases in the middle. Germline-derived CDR1 and CDR2 are LGHNA and YSLEER. The CDR3 spans 14 residues. In nucleotides, the CDR3 is TGCGCCAGCAGCCATTCCCGACAGACCTACGAGCAGTACTTC. It specifies CASSHSRQTYEQYF.

The V call is TRBV7-9, the J call TRBJ2-5; D ambiguous. The V gene's germline CDR1 is SEHNR and CDR2 FQNEAQ (reference sequence). This CDR3 region has 13 residues. V dropped 3 bases and J dropped 5 bases, with 10 bases sitting between them. CDR3 region: CASSFGSRETQYF. In DNA form, the CDR3 reads TGTGCCAGCAGCTTCGGGTCCCGGGAGACCCAGTACTTC.

The chain recombines TRBV30 with TRBJ1-1, with D possibly matching TRBD1 (6 bases). CDR3 length: 14 residues. Germline CDR1 GTSNPN, CDR2 SVGIG (reference sequence). V lost 5 bases to trimming and J lost 3 bases, with 16 bases between them. The CDR3 here is CAWDLGGRYTEAFF. Here the CDR3 DNA reads TGTGCCTGGGACCTCGGGGGGCGTTACACTGAAGCTTTCTTT.

A single count supports this clone. This specimen includes other DNA sequences encoding the same CDR3. V and J are TRBV9 and TRBJ1-3; D uncertain. Trimming removed 0 bases from V and 4 bases from J, with 8 bases in between. The germline V gene encodes CDR1 SGDLS and CDR2 YYNGEE. The CDR3 is 14 residues long. As DNA, the CDR3 is TGTGCCAGCAGCGTAGCCGGTCTGGGAAACACCATATATTTT. Residues: CASSVAGLGNTIYF.

The chain couples TRBV13 to TRBJ1-1; 8 bases are shared with TRBD1. V gave up 5 bases and J gave up 3 bases; unmatched junction bases: 5. Germline CDR1 reads PRHDT; CDR2 reads FYEKMQ (reference sequence). This CDR3 contains 14 residues. CDR3 protein: CASSPRTGYTEAFF. CDR3 coding DNA: TGTGCCAGCAGCCCTCGGACAGGGTACACTGAAGCTTTCTTT.

This clone was seen a single time. The V gene is TRBV6-5, the J gene TRBJ1-3; D ambiguous. The CDR3 spans 16 residues. V was shortened by 3 bases and J by 0 bases, with 12 bases between the two germline ends. CDR1 is MNHEY, CDR2 SVGAGI, per germline. CDR3 region: CASSYGDGSSGNTIYF. The CDR3 DNA reads TGTGCCAGCAGTTATGGAGACGGTAGCTCTGGAAACACCATATATTTT.

Written as DNA, the CDR3 is TGTGCCAGCAGTGGTGGGCTCACAGATACGCAGTATTTT. Its protein is CASSGGLTDTQYF. The chain links TRBV2 to TRBJ2-3; D is unclear. The CDR3 is 13 amino acids. Germline V gene data show CDR1 as SNHLY and CDR2 as FYNNEI. Trimming removed 4 bases from V and 2 bases from J, with 7 bases in between.

The chain employs TRBV10-3 and TRBJ1-1; tentative D call: TRBD1 (5 bases). The CDR3 spans 14 residues. Trimming cost V 4 bases and J 5 bases, with 14 bases left between them. Germline V CDR1 and CDR2: ENHRY, SYGVKD. The DNA of the CDR3 is TGTGCCATCAGTGCATCCATCGGGGGGACTGAAGCTTTCTTT. It codes for CAISASIGGTEAFF.